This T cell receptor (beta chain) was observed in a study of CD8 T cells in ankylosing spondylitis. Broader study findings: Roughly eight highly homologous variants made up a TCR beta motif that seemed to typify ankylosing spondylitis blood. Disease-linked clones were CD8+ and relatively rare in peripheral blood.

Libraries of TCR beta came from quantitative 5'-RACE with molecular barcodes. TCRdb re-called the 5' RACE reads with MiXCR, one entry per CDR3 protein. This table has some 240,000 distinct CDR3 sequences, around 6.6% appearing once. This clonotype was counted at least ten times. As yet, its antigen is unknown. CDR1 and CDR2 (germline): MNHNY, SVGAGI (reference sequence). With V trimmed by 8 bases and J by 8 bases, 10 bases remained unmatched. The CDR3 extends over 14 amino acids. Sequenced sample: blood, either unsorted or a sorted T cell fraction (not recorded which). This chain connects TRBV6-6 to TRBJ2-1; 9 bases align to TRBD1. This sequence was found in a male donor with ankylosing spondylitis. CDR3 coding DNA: TGTGCCAGCGGACAGGGGTCCCATCGGGATGAGCAGTTCTTC. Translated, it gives CASGQGSHRDEQFF.